A single sample gave rise to the 28 T cell receptor beta chains below, sequenced in a study of T-cell reconstitution after alpha-beta-depleted transplantation in children. The TCRbeta library incorporated unique molecular identifiers. TCRdb reanalysed the PCR reads using MiXCR and keeps one entry per CDR3 protein. The sample has more than 550,000 distinct CDR3 sequences; roughly a tenth are singletons. Sequenced material: PBMCs from the stem cell graft donor, taken from the stem cell graft. The receptor set was obtained from a human donor who donated a stem cell graft to a child with acute myeloid leukemia.

The chain links TRBV7-2 to TRBJ2-7; D unclear. Germline V lookup: CDR1 SGHTA, CDR2 FQGNSA. Trimming took 5 bases from V and 7 from J, leaving 15 bases between them. The CDR3 contains 13 residues. The CDR3 region has the DNA TGTGCCAGCAGCCCAATCCCCGATGGGGAGCAGTACTTC. Its translation is CASSPIPDGEQYF. Together with reference TRBV7-2 and TRBJ2-7, the CDR3 gives the full variable domain: GAGVSQSPSNKVTEKGKDVELRCDPISGHTALYWYRQSLGQGLEFLIYFQGNSAPDKSGLPSDRFSAERTGGSVSTLTIQRTQQEDSAVYLCASSPIPDGEQYFGPGTRLTVT.

This clonotype was detected ten times or more. The V gene is TRBV6-1, the J gene TRBJ2-3; D ambiguous. This CDR3 has 10 amino acids. Germline V gives CDR1 MNHNS, CDR2 SASEGT. The V end was cut by 6 bases, the J end by 5 bases, with 3 bases between. The CDR3 region is CASRGDTQYF. The CDR3 bases are TGTGCCAGCAGAGGAGATACGCAGTATTTT.

This clonotype was counted many times. The chain couples TRBV7-2 to TRBJ1-5; no definite D call. Germline CDR1 reads SGHTA; CDR2 reads FQGNSA. V was shortened by 0 bases and J by 2 bases, with 8 bases between the two germline ends. The CDR3 runs 15 residues. CDR3 sequence reads: CASSLAGRGNQPQHF. The CDR3 DNA sequence: TGTGCCAGCAGCTTAGCCGGTCGGGGCAATCAGCCCCAGCATTTT.

This sequence joins TRBV14 and TRBJ2-5; D is possibly TRBD2 (6 bases). The V end was cut by 5 bases, the J end by 8 bases, with 15 bases between. Germline lookup yields CDR1 SGHDN and CDR2 FVKESK. The CDR3 sequence is 13 residues long. DNA of the CDR3: TGTGCCAGCAGCGTGGGGGGAGCACCTACCCAGTACTTC. Residues: CASSVGGAPTQYF.

In its sample, this clonotype was seen once. The chain combines TRBV30 with TRBJ1-5; 8 positions match TRBD1. The CDR3 length is 15 residues. Germline assignment: CDR1 GTSNPN and CDR2 SVGIG (reference sequence). Trimming removed 1 base from V and 3 bases from J; junction bases left unmatched: 5. CDR3 sequence: CAWSARDRNNQPQHF. CDR3 in DNA: TGTGCCTGGAGTGCTCGGGACAGGAACAATCAGCCCCAGCATTTT.

The table lists this clonotype with many counts. This chain connects TRBV10-3 to TRBJ2-5, with 10 bases fitting TRBD2. This CDR3 region has 16 residues. The ends lost 4 bases at V and 1 base at J; junction bases unmatched: 6. The V gene's germline CDR1 is ENHRY and CDR2 SYGVKD. The CDR3 bases are TGTGCCATCAGTGTTGGAGCGGGAGGGTTCCAAGAGACCCAGTACTTC. This gives the protein CAISVGAGGFQETQYF.

This clonotype was recorded a few times. The J gene is TRBJ2-6, the V gene TRBV27; D gene uncertain. The CDR3 extends over 16 amino acids. V lost 7 bases and J 4 bases, leaving 17 bases between the germline ends. Looked up from germline, CDR1 is MNHEY and CDR2 is SMNVEV (reference sequence). The DNA of the CDR3 is TGTGCCAGCACCCTAGGTTGGGGTTCCGGGGCCAACGTCCTGACTTTC. This codes for CASTLGWGSGANVLTF.

This clonotype occurred a few times. The rearrangement uses TRBV6-1 and TRBJ2-7; either TRBD1 or TRBD2 may fit D (6 bases each). Per the germline V gene, CDR1 is MNHNS and CDR2 is SASEGT. Trimming removed 4 bases from V and 6 bases from J, with 16 bases in between. This CDR3 spans 14 amino acids. CDR3: CASSANGGLGEQYF. CDR3 nucleotide sequence: TGTGCCAGCAGTGCGAATGGGGGGCTGGGCGAGCAGTACTTC.

This clonotype was recorded at least ten times. The chain has TRBV6-1 and TRBJ2-2; 10 bases agree with TRBD2. Germline-derived CDR1 and CDR2 are MNHNS and SASEGT. The V segment lost 7 bases and the J segment 4 bases; nucleotides outside the gene matches: 6. The CDR3 is 15 amino acids. CDR3 sequence (DNA): TGTGCCAGCACGGATAGCGGGAGGAGCACCGGGGAGCTGTTTTTT. It codes for CASTDSGRSTGELFF.

This clonotype was picked up a small number of times. A single base separates this from a much larger clone, so it may be a read error. The genes are TRBV6-2 or TRBV6-3 and TRBJ2-7; D not resolved. Germline V CDR1 and CDR2: MNHEY, SVGEGT. This CDR3 spans 11 amino acids. The V and J ends lost 5 bases and 3 bases respectively, with 5 bases between them. CDR3 sequence (DNA): TGTGCCAGCAGTCAACACTACGAGCAGTACTTC. It translates to CASSQHYEQYF.

The sample holds many counts of this clonotype. The chain employs TRBV29-1 and TRBJ2-3, with 11 bases that match TRBD1. Germline V gene data show CDR1 as SQVTM and CDR2 as ANQGSEA. This CDR3 contains 17 residues. V lost 7 bases to trimming and J lost 1 base; unmatched junction nucleotides: 13. The CDR3 region is CSGRDRGSPLGTDTQYF. The CDR3 region has the DNA TGCAGCGGAAGGGACAGGGGGTCCCCTCTAGGCACAGATACGCAGTATTTT.

The genes are TRBV7-9 and TRBJ1-1; 11 nucleotides line up with TRBD1. V shed 5 bases, J shed 7 bases, and the junction held 9 bases outside the gene matches. Germline V gives CDR1 SEHNR, CDR2 FQNEAQ (reference sequence). The CDR3 is made up of 15 amino acids. CDR3 sequence reads: CASSVDRGQNGEAFF. As DNA, the CDR3 is TGTGCCAGCAGCGTGGACAGGGGGCAGAATGGTGAAGCTTTCTTT.

This clonotype was counted at least ten times. V and J are TRBV7-3 and TRBJ2-1; 7 bases are shared with TRBD2. This CDR3 has 16 amino acids. Germline CDR1 and CDR2: SGHTA and FQGTGA. The V segment lost 5 bases and the J segment 4 bases; nucleotides outside the gene matches: 11. In DNA, the CDR3 is TGTGCCAGCAGCCCTATTGAGCGGGGTCCTTACAATGAGCAGTTCTTC. Its translation: CASSPIERGPYNEQFF.

The CDR3 sequence is CGTYSVSYNEQFF. CDR3 in DNA: TGCGGGACTTATAGCGTCTCCTACAATGAGCAGTTCTTC. The rearrangement uses TRBV20-1 and TRBJ2-1; perhaps TRBD2 as D (6 bases). Per the germline V gene, CDR1 is DFQATT and CDR2 is SNEGSKA (reference sequence). This CDR3 has 13 amino acids.

This clonotype was seen more than once but under ten times. The chain couples TRBV7-2 to TRBJ2-2; no reliable D call. V shed 3 bases and J shed 4 bases, with 9 bases lying between them. This CDR3 region has 14 residues. Germline values: CDR1 SGHTA, CDR2 FQGNSA. In DNA, the CDR3 is TGTGCCAGCAGCTTCCCCGTCCTCACCGGGGAGCTGTTTTTT. Amino acids: CASSFPVLTGELFF.

This clonotype was found a few times. The rearrangement joins TRBV3-1 to TRBJ2-3, with 13 bases fitting TRBD2. Germline lookup yields CDR1 LGHDT and CDR2 YNNKEL (reference sequence). Unmatched junction bases numbered 4, after V lost 1 base and J lost 3 bases. The CDR3 extends over 17 amino acids. The CDR3 sequence: CASSQGSTSGRTDTQYF. The CDR3 DNA reads TGTGCCAGCAGCCAAGGTTCGACTAGCGGGAGGACAGATACGCAGTATTTT.

This clonotype was counted ten times or more. The chain carries TRBV27 and TRBJ1-1; D is ambiguous. The CDR3 sequence is 15 residues long. The germline V and J ends were trimmed by 5 bases and 1 base, with 14 bases remaining between them. Germline V lookup: CDR1 MNHEY, CDR2 SMNVEV (reference sequence). The CDR3 is CASSPLGVANTEAFF. DNA for the CDR3: TGTGCCAGCAGTCCCCTGGGCGTGGCGAACACTGAAGCTTTCTTT.

The sample holds many counts of this clonotype. The V call is TRBV7-6, the J call TRBJ1-3, with TRBD1 matching over 10 bases. J gave up 2 bases and V 4 bases, and 14 bases lay outside the gene matches. The germline V gene encodes CDR1 SGHVS and CDR2 FNYEAQ. The CDR3 is 19 amino acids. CDR3 in amino acids: CASSSQTGQGFYTGNTIYF. CDR3 DNA: TGTGCCAGCAGCTCCCAAACGGGACAGGGGTTCTATACTGGAAACACCATATATTTT.

A few counts support this clonotype. The chain employs TRBV28 and TRBJ2-7; TRBD2 might be the D (5 bases). CDR3 length: 13 amino acids. V was shortened by 2 bases and J by 3 bases, with 8 bases between the two germline ends. Germline loops: CDR1 MDHEN, CDR2 SYDVKM. The CDR3 loop is CASSLNSVYEQYF. DNA for the CDR3: TGTGCCAGCAGTTTAAATAGCGTCTACGAGCAGTACTTC.

The table lists this clonotype with many counts. The chain uses TRBV12-3 or TRBV12-4 and TRBJ2-1; D unresolved. The CDR3 extends over 12 amino acids. V was pared by 4 bases and J by 7 bases, with 8 bases between. The CDR3 reads CASSSSRNEQFF. The CDR3 DNA reads as TGTGCCAGCAGTTCCTCTAGAAATGAGCAGTTCTTC.

This clonotype was recorded at least ten times. The chain is built from TRBV6-1 and TRBJ1-3, with D possibly being TRBD1 (5 bases). The CDR3 has 15 amino acids. The V gene lost 6 bases and the J gene lost 0 bases, with 12 bases spanning the gap. The germline V gene has CDR1 MNHNS and CDR2 SASEGT. CDR3 nucleotide sequence: TGTGCCAGCAGAGGTCCCAGGGTCTCTGGAAACACCATATATTTT. It is translated as CASRGPRVSGNTIYF.

This clonotype came up many times. This chain links TRBV28 with TRBJ1-2; maybe TRBD1 (5 bases). The CDR3 length is 14 residues. The germline gives CDR1 MDHEN, CDR2 SYDVKM. Trimming took 4 bases from V and 0 from J, leaving 9 bases between them. CDR3 protein: CASSSGPPNYGYTF. DNA for the CDR3: TGTGCCAGCAGTTCGGGACCGCCTAACTATGGCTACACCTTC.

The chain links TRBV19 to TRBJ2-5; 7 bases align to TRBD1. Germline CDR1 is LNHDA and CDR2 is SQIVND (reference sequence). The ends lost 6 bases at V and 1 base at J; junction bases unmatched: 11. The CDR3 is 16 residues long. The chain's CDR3 is CASSKMRGPGQETQYF. The CDR3 DNA follows: TGTGCCAGTAGCAAAATGAGGGGGCCCGGCCAAGAGACCCAGTACTTC.

This clonotype was recorded at least ten times. The chain couples TRBV27 to TRBJ1-1, with a possible D match to TRBD1 (5 bases). The V and J ends lost 2 bases and 9 bases respectively, with 13 bases between them. The CDR3 runs to 13 residues. Germline values: CDR1 MNHEY, CDR2 SMNVEV (reference sequence). CDR3 residues: CASSLQGTNKAFF. The CDR3 DNA is TGTGCCAGCAGTTTACAGGGTACTAATAAAGCTTTCTTT.

CDR3 bases: TGCAGTGCTCCTACCGTCCTAGGTAGTTCGGATGAGCAGTTCTTC. Its translation is CSAPTVLGSSDEQFF. The chain carries TRBV20-1 and TRBJ2-1, with D unclear. V lost 5 bases, J lost 8 bases, and 22 bases lay in between. CDR3 size: 15 residues. The germline CDR1 and CDR2 sequences are DFQATT and SNEGSKA (reference sequence).

This clonotype was found many times. The chain couples TRBV5-5 to TRBJ2-7; the match to TRBD1 covers 9 bases. Per the germline V gene, CDR1 is SGHKS and CDR2 is YYEKEE (reference sequence). The CDR3 has 16 amino acids. V trimming: 1 base; J trimming: 3 bases; junction bases outside the gene matches: 8. Here the CDR3 DNA reads TGTGCCAGCAGCTTGATGGGACAGGGAAATTTCTACGAGCAGTACTTC. Translating it yields CASSLMGQGNFYEQYF.

The V gene is TRBV29-1, the J gene TRBJ2-1; 15 bases map to TRBD2. Losses at the gene ends were 7 bases for V and 9 bases for J; bases not matched to a gene: 7. Germline CDR1 is SQVTM and CDR2 is ANQGSEA. The CDR3 consists of 14 residues. CDR3 coding DNA: TGCAGCGCGGGACTAGCGGGAGGAGGGGGTGAGCAGTTCTTC. Its translation: CSAGLAGGGGEQFF.

This clonotype was picked up many times. The V call is TRBV5-1, the J call TRBJ2-7; D is unresolved. Trimming cost V 4 bases and J 4 bases, with 9 bases left between them. The length of the CDR3 is 12 residues. Germline lookup yields CDR1 SGHRS and CDR2 YFSETQ. CDR3 in DNA: TGCGCCAGCAGCCTCCTAGGGTACGAGCAGTACTTC. Protein product: CASSLLGYEQYF.